The source of this T cell receptor beta chain is a study of blood T cells in healthy people across ages. Background on the study: Template switching retrieved approximately one barcoded beta molecule for each two T cells. Study conclusions and caveats: Total diversity from one million sequenced T cells was likely underestimated. Roughly linear age-related decline in beta diversity appeared, significant by age around 40.

This clonotype showed up just once. Its matching antigen is unknown. Together with a sample-barcoded 5' primer, a J-beta primer mix was included in a second PCR lasting roughly 7 to 11 cycles. Researchers report that a template-switch adaptor with 12 random nucleotides tagged each cDNA molecule. TCRdb used MiXCR to reprocess the 5' RACE reads, holding one entry per CDR3 protein. In the table there are around 1,600,000 distinct CDR3 sequences, approximately 43% of which are singletons. The CDR3 is 13 residues long. CDR1 is SGHTA and CDR2 is FQGNSA in the germline V gene. Trimming stripped 9 bases from V and 5 bases from J, with 16 bases between.

The chain uses TRBV7-2 and TRBJ2-5; D unresolved. The source of this sequence is a woman under 30 in good health. The sequenced sample was blood. CDR3 in DNA: TGTGCCAGTCAGCTAGTAGCTGGGGAGACCCAGTACTTC. Translation: CASQLVAGETQYF.